The 30 T cell receptor beta chains in this list originate from one sample, sequenced in a study of cytomegalovirus exposure and HLA in healthy donors. Vbeta (60) and Jbeta (13) primers were used in the PCR. Some clones are missing from TCRdb's copy, which holds only in-frame ones; the method was immunoSEQ multiplex PCR. This table holds approximately 160,000 clones, around 79% found once. Sequences were obtained from PBMCs. The receptors come from a woman in her 40s in good health and CMV-seropositive.

J is TRBJ2-3 and V is TRBV2, with 8 bases matching TRBD2. J gave up 5 bases and V 4 bases, and 2 bases lay outside the gene matches. Per germline, CDR1 SNHLY and CDR2 FYNNEI. The CDR3 loop spans 13 amino acids. The CDR3 loop is CASSGAGGDTQYF. DNA of the CDR3: TGTGCCAGCAGTGGGGCGGGGGGAGATACGCAGTATTTT.

The J gene is TRBJ2-1, the V gene TRBV7-6; D gene uncertain. V was pared by 1 base and J by 6 bases, with 7 bases between. Germline-derived CDR1 and CDR2 are SGHVS and FNYEAQ. This CDR3 is 13 amino acids long. The CDR3 spells CASSLGAGNEQFF. For the CDR3, the DNA is TGTGCCAGCAGCTTAGGGGCCGGCAATGAGCAGTTCTTC.

A single count supports this clone. The chain employs TRBV19 and TRBJ2-1; TRBD2 might be the D (6 bases). The CDR3 runs to 16 residues. The germline V gene has CDR1 LNHDA and CDR2 SQIVND (reference sequence). Trimming removed 5 bases at V and 0 bases at J, with 14 bases between. CDR3 in amino acids: CASSSGGHSSYNEQFF. In nucleotides, the CDR3 is TGTGCCAGTAGTTCCGGGGGTCACAGCTCCTACAATGAGCAGTTCTTC.

The chain has TRBV5-4 and TRBJ2-6; TRBD1 might be the D (6 bases). The V end was cut by 5 bases, the J end by 1 base, with 10 bases between. This CDR3 has 15 amino acids. Germline V CDR1 and CDR2: SGHNT, YYREEE (reference sequence). CDR3 region: CASREGGSGANVLTF. The DNA for the CDR3 is TGTGCCAGCAGGGAAGGGGGATCTGGGGCCAACGTCCTGACTTTC. The full variable domain, with the rest looked up from reference TRBV5-4 and TRBJ2-6, is ETGVTQSPTHLIKTRGQQVTLRCSSQSGHNTVSWYQQALGQGPQFIFQYYREEENGRGNFPPRFSGLQFPNYSSELNVNALELDDSALYLCASREGGSGANVLTFGAGSRLTVL.

A few counts support this clone. The V and J genes are TRBV7-9 and TRBJ1-3, with D perhaps matching TRBD1 (5 bases). V lost 0 bases and J 2 bases, leaving 11 bases between the germline ends. This CDR3 spans 16 amino acids. CDR1 is SEHNR, CDR2 FQNEAQ, per germline (reference sequence). CDR3 protein: CASSLAGAGAGNTIYF. As DNA, the CDR3 is TGTGCCAGCAGCTTAGCAGGGGCGGGGGCTGGAAACACCATATATTTT. Together with reference TRBV7-9 and TRBJ1-3, the CDR3 gives the full variable domain: DTGVSQNPRHKITKRGQNVTFRCDPISEHNRLYWYRQTLGQGPEFLTYFQNEAQLEKSRLLSDRFSAERPKGSFSTLEIQRTEQGDSAMYLCASSLAGAGAGNTIYFGEGSWLTVV.

The table lists this clone with a count of one. This chain joins TRBV4-1 and TRBJ2-1; 10 bases agree with TRBD2. Trimming at V came to 1 base and at J to 7 bases, leaving 7 bases not matched to a gene. In germline, CDR1 is MGHRA, CDR2 YSYEKL. The CDR3 runs to 16 residues. CDR3 residues: CASSQATSGLLNEQFF. The CDR3 DNA is TGCGCCAGCAGCCAAGCGACTAGCGGGCTATTGAATGAGCAGTTCTTC.

This clone has just one count. The rearrangement links TRBV5-4 to TRBJ2-2; 10 bases are a match to TRBD2. The germline V gene has CDR1 SGHNT and CDR2 YYREEE (reference sequence). CDR3 length equals 17 residues. V shed 4 bases and J 4 bases; nucleotides not matched to a gene: 10. The DNA of the CDR3 is TGTGCCAGCAGCCCCTTCTTAGCGGGGGGATCCACCGGGGAGCTGTTTTTT. As protein: CASSPFLAGGSTGELFF.

J is TRBJ2-7 and V is TRBV7-6; a possible D gene is TRBD2 (6 bases). V lost 5 bases and J 6 bases, leaving 14 bases between the germline ends. The germline V gene has CDR1 SGHVS and CDR2 FNYEAQ. This CDR3 region has 13 residues. The DNA of the CDR3 is TGTGCCAGCAGCACCCGACTAGTCGGCGAGCAGTACTTC. This sequence encodes CASSTRLVGEQYF.

This chain uses TRBV7-9 with TRBJ1-1; D ambiguous. The CDR3 length is 12 residues. Trimming removed 2 bases at V and 8 bases at J, with 9 bases between. Per the germline V gene, CDR1 is SEHNR and CDR2 is FQNEAQ (reference sequence). As DNA, the CDR3 is TGTGCCAGCAGCTTAACTAGCATGGAAGCTTTCTTT. Its protein product is CASSLTSMEAFF.

V gene TRBV7-9 combines with J gene TRBJ2-3, with TRBD2 matching over 11 bases. V lost 5 bases to trimming and J lost 0 bases; unmatched junction nucleotides: 7. Germline CDR1 SEHNR, CDR2 FQNEAQ (reference sequence). This CDR3 comprises 17 residues. CDR3 residues: CASSRTSGPPSTDTQYF. In nucleotides, the CDR3 is TGTGCCAGCAGCCGGACTAGCGGGCCCCCTAGCACAGATACGCAGTATTTT.

The CDR3 DNA reads TGTGCCTGGAGTGTACATTGGGCTAGCGGGAGGGCCCTCCATGAGCAGTTCTTC. Protein sequence: CAWSVHWASGRALHEQFF. The chain uses TRBV30 and TRBJ2-1, with 12 bases fitting TRBD2. The germline CDR1 and CDR2 sequences are GTSNPN and SVGIG (reference sequence). The CDR3 totals 18 residues. J gave up 8 bases and V 0 bases, and 14 bases lay outside the gene matches. The whole variable domain, remainder taken from reference TRBV30 and TRBJ2-1, is SQTIHQWPATLVQPVGSPLSLECTVEGTSNPNLYWYRQAAGRGLQLLFYSVGIGQISSEVPQNLSASRPQDRQFILSSKKLLLSDSGFYLCAWSVHWASGRALHEQFFGPGTRLTVL.

The rearrangement joins TRBV18 to TRBJ1-2, with D uncertain. This CDR3 is 13 amino acids long. V gave up 6 bases and J gave up 1 base, with 9 bases separating them. Germline assignment: CDR1 KGHSH and CDR2 LQKENI. The CDR3 DNA reads TGTGCCAGCTCTACCACAGATAACTATGGCTACACCTTC. This translates into CASSTTDNYGYTF.

On this clone itself: The junction does not match germline at one end; this may be a read error. The V gene is TRBV7-9, the J gene TRBJ2-2; TRBD2 might be the D (6 bases). Germline CDR1 and CDR2: SEHNR and FQNEAQ (reference sequence). This CDR3 spans 16 amino acids. The chain's CDR3 is CSSARRRGALTGELFF. CDR3 coding DNA: TGTTCCAGCGCGCGCCGGCGGGGAGCCCTCACAGGGGAGCTGTTTTTT. The full variable domain, in which reference TRBV7-9 and TRBJ2-2 provide the parts outside the CDR3, is DTGVSQNPRHKITKRGQNVTFRCDPISEHNRLYWYRQTLGQGPEFLTYFQNEAQLEKSRLLSDRFSAERPKGSFSTLEIQRTEQGDSAMYLCSSARRRGALTGELFFGEGSRLTVL.

V gene TRBV5-1 combines with J gene TRBJ2-1; perhaps TRBD1 as D (6 bases). Germline V gene data show CDR1 as SGHRS and CDR2 as YFSETQ. The CDR3 is 14 amino acids. V lost 0 bases to trimming and J lost 9 bases, with 13 bases between them. For the CDR3, the DNA is TGCGCCAGCAGCTTGGGGGGGACACGGTCTGAGCAGTTCTTC. Encoded protein: CASSLGGTRSEQFF.

This clone was seen more than once but under ten times. The rearrangement joins TRBV27 to TRBJ2-1, with 7 bases aligning to TRBD2. In germline, CDR1 is MNHEY, CDR2 SMNVEV (reference sequence). The length of the CDR3 is 15 residues. Losses at the gene ends were 6 bases for V and 2 bases for J; bases not matched to a gene: 7. CDR3 in amino acids: CASRPDLAAYNEQFF. For the CDR3, the DNA is TGTGCCAGCAGACCCGACCTAGCGGCCTACAATGAGCAGTTCTTC.

The chain employs TRBV7-2 and TRBJ1-6; possibly TRBD1 for D (6 bases). Trimming took 2 bases from V and 10 from J, leaving 15 bases between them. CDR3 length: 15 amino acids. The germline V gene has CDR1 SGHTA and CDR2 FQGNSA. In DNA, the CDR3 is TGTGCCAGCAGCTTACTACAGGGCGGCGGCTCACCCCTCCACTTT. Amino acids: CASSLLQGGGSPLHF. Combining the CDR3 with reference TRBV7-2 and TRBJ1-6 gives the whole variable domain GAGVSQSPSNKVTEKGKDVELRCDPISGHTALYWYRQSLGQGLEFLIYFQGNSAPDKSGLPSDRFSAERTGGSVSTLTIQRTQQEDSAVYLCASSLLQGGGSPLHFGNGTRLTVT.

J is TRBJ2-7 and V is TRBV5-1; no firm D call. The germline V gene has CDR1 SGHRS and CDR2 YFSETQ. V shed 7 bases and J shed 3 bases, with 11 bases lying between them. The CDR3 totals 12 residues. The CDR3 DNA sequence: TGCGCCAGCTCCTCTTCCCTCTACGAGCAGTACTTC. Its protein product is CASSSSLYEQYF.

The rearrangement joins TRBV6-1 to TRBJ2-7; 10 positions agree with TRBD1. The ends lost 8 bases at V and 1 base at J; junction bases unmatched: 5. The CDR3 is made up of 14 amino acids. From germline, CDR1 is MNHNS and CDR2 SASEGT. Here the CDR3 reads CASGGQGGSYEQYF. The DNA of the CDR3 is TGTGCCAGCGGAGGACAGGGGGGTTCCTACGAGCAGTACTTC.

The J gene is TRBJ2-1, the V gene TRBV11-2; TRBD1 agrees at 10 bases. CDR1 SGHAT and CDR2 FQNNGV come from the germline V gene. The CDR3 covers 15 residues. Trimming cost V 6 bases and J 7 bases; bases outside gene matches: 9. CDR3 region: CASSYTTGQGNEQFF. CDR3 coding DNA: TGTGCCAGCAGTTACACCACGGGACAGGGGAATGAGCAGTTCTTC.

The gene calls are TRBV6-7 and TRBJ2-1; TRBD1 might be the D (5 bases). TRBV6-7 counts as an open reading frame of uncertain function. V lost 4 bases and J 4 bases, leaving 11 bases between the germline ends. This CDR3 contains 14 residues. The CDR3 DNA follows: TGTGCCAGCAGTTCAATCAACAGGTACAATGAGCAGTTCTTC. It codes for CASSSINRYNEQFF.

V is TRBV5-1 and J is TRBJ1-2; a weak D match, TRBD1 (6 bases). The germline gives CDR1 SGHRS, CDR2 YFSETQ. Trimming left V 4 bases short and J 6 bases short, with 19 bases between. The CDR3 loop spans 15 amino acids. CDR3: CASSPAWGRQDGYTF. DNA for the CDR3: TGCGCCAGCAGCCCGGCGTGGGGGCGCCAAGATGGCTACACCTTC. Filled out from reference TRBV5-1 and TRBJ1-2, the complete variable domain reads KAGVTQTPRYLIKTRGQQVTLSCSPISGHRSVSWYQQTPGQGLQFLFEYFSETQRNKGNFPGRFSGRQFSNSRSEMNVSTLELGDSALYLCASSPAWGRQDGYTFGSGTRLTVV.

The V gene is TRBV28, the J gene TRBJ2-1; 7 bases are shared with TRBD1. V was pared by 3 bases and J by 6 bases, with 8 bases of the junction left unmatched. The CDR3 totals 15 residues. Germline-derived CDR1 and CDR2 are MDHEN and SYDVKM. Written as DNA, the CDR3 is TGTGCCAGCAGTTTGAGAGGGGGCCAATTCAATGAGCAGTTCTTC. Its translation: CASSLRGGQFNEQFF. Based on the CDR3 plus reference TRBV28 and TRBJ2-1, the full variable domain is DVKVTQSSRYLVKRTGEKVFLECVQDMDHENMFWYRQDPGLGLRLIYFSYDVKMKEKGDIPEGYSVSREKKERFSLILESASTNQTSMYLCASSLRGGQFNEQFFGPGTRLTVL.

The chain is built from TRBV7-9 and TRBJ1-4; TRBD1 agrees at 9 bases. The V gene end was trimmed by 1 base and the J gene end by 2 bases; junction bases not matched to a gene: 2. Germline CDR1 SEHNR, CDR2 FQNEAQ (reference sequence). The CDR3 contains 16 residues. Here the CDR3 reads CASSLEGTGTNEKLFF. CDR3 DNA sequence: TGTGCCAGCAGCTTAGAAGGGACAGGGACTAATGAAAAACTGTTTTTT.

The chain combines TRBV2 with TRBJ2-2; a possible D gene is TRBD1 (5 bases). This CDR3 contains 14 residues. Germline CDR1 SNHLY, CDR2 FYNNEI. V was clipped by 4 bases and J by 2 bases, with 8 bases between them. The CDR3 sequence: CASSVDSNTGELFF. CDR3 nucleotide sequence: TGTGCCAGCAGTGTAGACAGTAACACCGGGGAGCTGTTTTTT.

The chain links TRBV14 to TRBJ2-5; D is perhaps TRBD1 (5 bases). Germline CDR1 and CDR2: SGHDN and FVKESK. The V end was cut by 2 bases, the J end by 7 bases, with 11 bases between. This CDR3 spans 13 amino acids. The CDR3 DNA reads as TGTGCCAGCAGCCAACAGGGCATGTCGACCCAGTACTTC. Amino acid sequence: CASSQQGMSTQYF.

The V and J genes are TRBV11-3 and TRBJ1-2; 8 bases agree with TRBD1. Germline CDR1 reads SGHNT; CDR2 reads YENEEA. CDR3 length equals 15 residues. With V trimmed by 0 bases and J by 3 bases, 3 bases remained unmatched. The CDR3 region has the DNA TGTGCCAGCAGCTTAGAAATACAGGGGGACTATGGCTACACCTTC. Protein: CASSLEIQGDYGYTF. Variable domain in full (rest from reference TRBV11-3 and TRBJ1-2): EAGVVQSPRYKIIEKKQPVAFWCNPISGHNTLYWYLQNLGQGPELLIRYENEEAVDDSQLPKDRFSAERLKGVDSTLKIQPAELGDSAVYLCASSLEIQGDYGYTFGSGTRLTVV.

This clone has a single count. J is TRBJ2-2 and V is TRBV4-1; possibly TRBD1 for D (5 bases). This CDR3 spans 16 amino acids. Trimming stripped 1 base from V and 4 bases from J, with 13 bases between. CDR1 and CDR2 (germline): MGHRA, YSYEKL. Here the CDR3 DNA reads TGCGCCAGCAGCCAAGGGGGCCAACCCGGCACCGGGGAGCTGTTTTTT. Residues: CASSQGGQPGTGELFF.

This chain links TRBV6-6 with TRBJ2-1; TRBD1 is a possible D gene (7 bases). The CDR3 has 14 residues. Trimming cost V 4 bases and J 10 bases, with 17 bases left between them. CDR1 is MNHNY and CDR2 is SVGAGI in the germline V gene (reference sequence). CDR3 residues: CASSLRRGQREQFF. The CDR3 nucleotides read TGTGCCAGCAGTTTAAGGAGGGGGCAACGGGAGCAGTTCTTC.

The chain has TRBV4-3 and TRBJ2-1; D remains ambiguous. The CDR3 length is 15 residues. The V end was cut by 0 bases, the J end by 6 bases, with 12 bases between. Looked up from germline, CDR1 is LGHNA and CDR2 is YSLEER. The CDR3 DNA sequence: TGCGCCAGCAGCCAAGATGTCTTTTCGGGCAATGAGCAGTTCTTC. This codes for CASSQDVFSGNEQFF.

This rearrangement joins TRBV27 to TRBJ1-5, with D maybe TRBD1 (6 bases). Germline V gives CDR1 MNHEY, CDR2 SMNVEV (reference sequence). With 5 bases removed from V and 4 bases from J, the gap between germline ends came to 18 bases. The CDR3 spans 16 residues. The CDR3 DNA follows: TGTGCCAGCAGTCTCTCTATGACAGGAGATAATCAGCCCCAGCATTTT. This encodes CASSLSMTGDNQPQHF.